This TCR beta chain came from a study of shared clonotypes between healthy human individuals. Study-level information: Three plates were used per donor for CD4 naive, three for CD4 memory, two for CD8 naive and one for CD8 memory.

Note on this clone: Its antigen is not identified.

Free of recent acute infections or vaccinations, the donors were healthy HIV-negative adults. The germline CDR1 and CDR2 sequences are LNHDA and SQIVND (reference sequence). The V and J ends lost 5 bases and 9 bases respectively, with 17 bases between them. The CDR3 is made up of 14 amino acids. Sorted-subset replicate PCRs used about 200 ng DNA, about 30,000 T cell genomes. Using immunoSEQ multiplex PCR, the repertoire was profiled, and TCRdb retains in-frame clones only, with some absent. The repertoire holds some 79,000 clones, with 60% to 80% as singletons. Study conclusions and caveats: It was observed that approximately 5% of naive CD4 clonotypes were shared across several donors.

The source is a man aged 30-40 years in good health. The sample was memory CD8+ T cells sorted from blood. Indicated subset: CD45RO+ cells pooled with CCR7-negative TemRA cells. J is TRBJ2-1 and V is TRBV19, with D hard to call. CDR3 DNA: TGTGCCAGTAGTGGTCCGCCAGTTTCAGGTGAGCAGTTCTTC. Translation: CASSGPPVSGEQFF. Looking up the rest from reference TRBV19 and TRBJ2-1 gives the full variable domain: DGGITQSPKYLFRKEGQNVTLSCEQNLNHDAMYWYRQDPGQGLRLIYYSQIVNDFQKGDIAEGYSVSREKKESFPLTVTSAQKNPTAFYLCASSGPPVSGEQFFGPGTRLTVL.